These 15 T cell receptor beta chains were all obtained from the same sample, sequenced in a study of blood T cell repertoires in COVID-19. Measured with immunoSEQ multiplex PCR; TCRdb has only the in-frame clones, and not every one. The data show roughly 47,000 clones, nearly 90% seen once. The sequenced sample consisted of peripheral blood. The receptors were sampled from a man between 65 and 85 years old with active COVID-19.

V is TRBV19 and J is TRBJ1-1; 7 nucleotides align to TRBD1. The CDR3 consists of 13 residues. Trimming cost V 5 bases and J 5 bases; bases outside gene matches: 5. Germline V lookup: CDR1 LNHDA, CDR2 SQIVND (reference sequence). CDR3: CASSWDSRTEAFF. The CDR3 coding sequence is TGTGCCAGTAGTTGGGACAGTCGAACTGAAGCTTTCTTT.

The chain couples TRBV29-1 to TRBJ1-1; TRBD1 aligns across 8 bases. The V gene's germline CDR1 is SQVTM and CDR2 ANQGSEA. This CDR3 spans 12 amino acids. V shed 7 bases and J 2 bases; nucleotides not matched to a gene: 3. For the CDR3, the DNA is TGCAGCGCCAGGGGGCTCAACACTGAAGCTTTCTTT. It specifies CSARGLNTEAFF. The full variable domain, with the rest looked up from reference TRBV29-1 and TRBJ1-1, is SAVISQKPSRDICQRGTSLTIQCQVDSQVTMMFWYRQQPGQSLTLIATANQGSEATYESGFVIDKFPISRPNLTFSTLTVSNMSPEDSSIYLCSARGLNTEAFFGQGTRLTVV.

The rearrangement uses TRBV28 and TRBJ2-5; 7 nucleotides align to TRBD2. The CDR3 runs 14 residues. CDR1 is MDHEN, CDR2 SYDVKM, per germline. The V and J ends lost 5 bases and 3 bases, in that order; junction bases with no gene match: 6. CDR3 nucleotide sequence: TGTGCCAGCAGTCCGCGGACTAGTGAAGAGACCCAGTACTTC. Translating gives CASSPRTSEETQYF.

This clone was picked up one time. The rearrangement joins TRBV27 to TRBJ2-5, with 7 bases fitting TRBD2. CDR1 and CDR2 (germline): MNHEY, SMNVEV (reference sequence). The CDR3 length is 14 residues. Trimming at V came to 5 bases and at J to 4 bases, leaving 7 bases not matched to a gene. The CDR3 here is CASSPRGGVETQYF. In DNA, the CDR3 is TGTGCCAGCAGTCCTCGGGGAGGGGTAGAGACCCAGTACTTC.

This clone appeared a few times. V is TRBV19 and J is TRBJ2-2; 9 bases match TRBD1. This CDR3 has 16 residues. The junction had 10 bases not matched to a gene; V was cut back by 6 bases and J by 5 bases. CDR1 and CDR2 (germline): LNHDA, SQIVND (reference sequence). The CDR3 nucleotides read TGTGCCAGTAGGCGTATGGGACAGGGAAGGACCGGGGAGCTGTTTTTT. This codes for CASRRMGQGRTGELFF.

The chain joins TRBV18 to TRBJ1-4; D gene ambiguous. V was shortened by 2 bases and J by 8 bases, with 15 bases between the two germline ends. The CDR3 runs 15 residues. CDR1 and CDR2 (germline): KGHSH, LQKENI. For the CDR3, the DNA is TGTGCCAGCTCACCAATAAATTCGGGAGGCGAAAAACTGTTTTTT. This codes for CASSPINSGGEKLFF.

The V and J genes are TRBV4-1 and TRBJ1-5, with D possibly TRBD1 on 5 matching bases. Trimming took off 4 bases at V and 1 base at J, with 14 bases between the two ends. In germline, CDR1 is MGHRA, CDR2 YSYEKL. The CDR3 has 16 amino acids. CDR3 residues: CASSRAGPGSNQPQHF. The DNA of the CDR3 is TGCGCCAGCAGCCGCGCAGGGCCCGGGAGCAATCAGCCCCAGCATTTT.

The V call is TRBV7-9, the J call TRBJ2-2; 15 nucleotides agree with TRBD2. V dropped 5 bases and J dropped 6; count of bases not matched to a gene: 13. The CDR3 totals 19 residues. CDR1 is SEHNR and CDR2 is FQNEAQ in the germline V gene (reference sequence). CDR3 sequence reads: CASSRAGTSGGTRPGELFF. The DNA for the CDR3 is TGTGCCAGCAGCCGGGCCGGGACTAGCGGGGGGACGCGCCCCGGGGAGCTGTTTTTT. Filled out from reference TRBV7-9 and TRBJ2-2, the complete variable domain reads DTGVSQNPRHKITKRGQNVTFRCDPISEHNRLYWYRQTLGQGPEFLTYFQNEAQLEKSRLLSDRFSAERPKGSFSTLEIQRTEQGDSAMYLCASSRAGTSGGTRPGELFFGEGSRLTVL.

J is TRBJ1-6 and V is TRBV6-2 or TRBV6-3; 10 bases align to TRBD1. Losses at the gene ends were 4 bases for V and 11 bases for J; bases not matched to a gene: 11. This CDR3 spans 16 amino acids. Germline values: CDR1 MNHEY, CDR2 SVGEGT. CDR3 DNA sequence: TGTGCCAGCAGTTCGCGGGGGGGACAGGGGCCTCCACCCCTCCACTTT. It encodes CASSSRGGQGPPPLHF.

By share, this clone ranks as medium-sized. CDR3 sequence: CASSASRDEQYF. CDR3 sequence (DNA): TGTGCCAGCAGCGCCAGCAGGGACGAGCAGTACTTC. The chain links TRBV7-9 to TRBJ2-7; a possible D gene is TRBD1 (5 bases). From germline, CDR1 is SEHNR and CDR2 FQNEAQ (reference sequence). The CDR3 is 12 residues long. Trimming left V 5 bases short and J 5 bases short, with 10 bases between.

The V and J genes are TRBV12-1 and TRBJ2-2; the table's D call, TRBD1, has no DNA check behind it. TRBV12-1 is an annotated pseudogene. The CDR3 spans 17 residues. CDR3 sequence (DNA): TGTGCCAGCAGCTTTGCGAGACAGGGGGCTAACACCGGGGAGCTGTTTTTT. Amino acid sequence: CASSFARQGANTGELFF.

This chain connects TRBV7-9 to TRBJ2-3, with 7 bases identical to TRBD2. Germline V gene data show CDR1 as SEHNR and CDR2 as FQNEAQ (reference sequence). Losses at the gene ends were 5 bases for V and 1 base for J; bases not matched to a gene: 9. The CDR3 covers 16 residues. CDR3 loop: CASSPFGTKRTDTQYF. CDR3 in DNA: TGTGCCAGCAGCCCATTCGGGACTAAACGCACAGATACGCAGTATTTT.

The chain joins TRBV9 to TRBJ2-2, with 9 bases aligning to TRBD2. After removal of 0 bases from V and 1 base from J, the junction contained 7 bases not matched to a gene. The CDR3 sequence is 18 residues long. CDR1 is SGDLS and CDR2 is YYNGEE in the germline V gene. Here the CDR3 DNA reads TGTGCCAGCAGCGTAGATTTTCTAGCGGGGCGGAACACCGGGGAGCTGTTTTTT. Translation: CASSVDFLAGRNTGELFF.

CDR3 nucleotide sequence: TGCAGTGCTAGTCGTGGGGGGGCGGTAGAGACCCAGTACTTC. The encoded protein is CSASRGGAVETQYF. This chain joins TRBV20-1 and TRBJ2-5, with D possibly TRBD2 on 7 matching bases. The CDR3 consists of 14 residues. V lost 3 bases to trimming and J lost 4 bases, with 15 bases between them. Per germline, CDR1 DFQATT and CDR2 SNEGSKA (reference sequence).

This chain joins TRBV3-1 (or the pseudogene TRBV3-2) and TRBJ1-5; D perhaps matches TRBD1 (6 bases). Germline CDR1 LGHDT, CDR2 YNNKEL (reference sequence). Trimming stripped 4 bases from V and 2 bases from J, with 27 bases between. The CDR3 is 20 amino acids. The CDR3 DNA reads as TGTGCCAGCAGCCCCCCGGGAGGGGGGAAAAATTCGGTCGGCAATCAGCCCCAGCATTTT. It is translated as CASSPPGGGKNSVGNQPQHF.